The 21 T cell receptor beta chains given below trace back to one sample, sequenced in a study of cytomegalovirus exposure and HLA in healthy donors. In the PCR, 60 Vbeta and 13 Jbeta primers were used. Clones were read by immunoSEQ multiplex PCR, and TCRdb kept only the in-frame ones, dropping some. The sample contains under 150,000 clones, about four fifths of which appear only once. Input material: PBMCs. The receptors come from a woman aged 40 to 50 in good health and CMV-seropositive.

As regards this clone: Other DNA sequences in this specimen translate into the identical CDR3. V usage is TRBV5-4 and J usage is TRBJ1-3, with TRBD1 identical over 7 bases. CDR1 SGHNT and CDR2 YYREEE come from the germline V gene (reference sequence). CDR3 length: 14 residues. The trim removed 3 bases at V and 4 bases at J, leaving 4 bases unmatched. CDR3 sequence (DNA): TGTGCCAGCAGCTCCCGGGACAGCGGAAACACCATATATTTT. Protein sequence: CASSSRDSGNTIYF.

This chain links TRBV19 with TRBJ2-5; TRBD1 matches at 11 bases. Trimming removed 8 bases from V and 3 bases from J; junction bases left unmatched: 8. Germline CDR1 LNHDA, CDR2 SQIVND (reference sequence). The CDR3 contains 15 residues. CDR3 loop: CASAGQGANEETQYF. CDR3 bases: TGTGCCAGTGCCGGACAGGGGGCGAACGAAGAGACCCAGTACTTC.

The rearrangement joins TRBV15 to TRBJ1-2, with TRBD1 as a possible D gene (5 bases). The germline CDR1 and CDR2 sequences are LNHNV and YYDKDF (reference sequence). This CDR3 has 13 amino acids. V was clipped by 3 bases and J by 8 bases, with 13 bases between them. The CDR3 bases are TGTGCCACCAGCAGTCCCAGGGAGGAAGGCTACACCTTC. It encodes CATSSPREEGYTF.

The CDR3 protein is CASSQDSVGNQPQHF. The CDR3 region has the DNA TGCGCCAGCAGCCAAGATAGCGTGGGCAATCAGCCCCAGCATTTT. This chain connects TRBV4-1 to TRBJ1-5; no definite D call. V lost 0 bases and J 2 bases, leaving 8 bases between the germline ends. CDR1 is MGHRA and CDR2 is YSYEKL in the germline V gene. The CDR3 length is 15 residues.

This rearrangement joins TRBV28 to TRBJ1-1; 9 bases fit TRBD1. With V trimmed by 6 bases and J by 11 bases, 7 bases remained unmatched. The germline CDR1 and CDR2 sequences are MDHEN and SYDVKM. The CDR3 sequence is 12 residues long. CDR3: CASRQQGAQAFF. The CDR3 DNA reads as TGTGCCAGCAGACAACAGGGGGCGCAGGCTTTCTTT.

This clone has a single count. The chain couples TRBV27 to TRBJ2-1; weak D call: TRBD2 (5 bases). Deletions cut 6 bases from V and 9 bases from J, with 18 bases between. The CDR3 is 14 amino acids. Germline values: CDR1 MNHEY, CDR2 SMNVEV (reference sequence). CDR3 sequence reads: CASRAAGPLGEQFF. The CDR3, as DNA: TGTGCCAGCAGGGCGGCGGGCCCTCTAGGTGAGCAGTTCTTC.

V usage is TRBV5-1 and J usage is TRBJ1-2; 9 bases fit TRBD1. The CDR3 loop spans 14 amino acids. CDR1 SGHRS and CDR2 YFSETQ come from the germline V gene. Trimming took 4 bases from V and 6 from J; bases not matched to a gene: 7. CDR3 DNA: TGCGCCAGCAGCCCACAGGGGGCTGGTGATGGCTACACCTTC. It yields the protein CASSPQGAGDGYTF.

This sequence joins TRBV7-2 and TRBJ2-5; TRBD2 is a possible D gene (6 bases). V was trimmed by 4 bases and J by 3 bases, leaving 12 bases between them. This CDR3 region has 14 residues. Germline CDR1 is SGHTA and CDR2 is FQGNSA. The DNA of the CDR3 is TGTGCCAGCAGCTCCTCGGCGGGAAAAGAGACCCAGTACTTC. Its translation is CASSSSAGKETQYF.

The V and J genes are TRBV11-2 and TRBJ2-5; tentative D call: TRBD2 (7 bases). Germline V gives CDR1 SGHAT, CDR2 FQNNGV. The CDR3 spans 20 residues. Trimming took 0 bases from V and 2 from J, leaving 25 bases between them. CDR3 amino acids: CASSLDEGGKYLRTQETQYF. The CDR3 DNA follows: TGTGCCAGCAGCTTAGACGAGGGGGGGAAATACCTTAGGACACAAGAGACCCAGTACTTC. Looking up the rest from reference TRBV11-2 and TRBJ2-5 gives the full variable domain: EAGVAQSPRYKIIEKRQSVAFWCNPISGHATLYWYQQILGQGPKLLIQFQNNGVVDDSQLPKDRFSAERLKGVDSTLKIQPAKLEDSAVYLCASSLDEGGKYLRTQETQYFGPGTRLLVL.

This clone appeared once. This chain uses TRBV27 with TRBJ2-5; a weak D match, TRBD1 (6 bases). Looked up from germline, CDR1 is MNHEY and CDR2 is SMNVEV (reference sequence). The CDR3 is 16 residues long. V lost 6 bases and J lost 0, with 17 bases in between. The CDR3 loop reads CASSPTNDRYQETQYF. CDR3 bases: TGTGCCAGCAGCCCTACAAACGACAGGTACCAAGAGACCCAGTACTTC.

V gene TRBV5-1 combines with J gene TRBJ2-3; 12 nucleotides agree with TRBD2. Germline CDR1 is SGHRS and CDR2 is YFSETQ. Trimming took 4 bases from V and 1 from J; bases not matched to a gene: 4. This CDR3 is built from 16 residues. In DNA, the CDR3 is TGCGCCAGCAGCCCGGGACTAGCGGGTCGCACAGATACGCAGTATTTT. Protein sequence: CASSPGLAGRTDTQYF.

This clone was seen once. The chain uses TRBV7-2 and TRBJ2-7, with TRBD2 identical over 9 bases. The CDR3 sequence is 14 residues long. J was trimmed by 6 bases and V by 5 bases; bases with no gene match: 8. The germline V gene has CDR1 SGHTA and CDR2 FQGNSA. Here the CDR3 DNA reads TGTGCCAGCAGCCCGACTAGCGGAATGGGCGAGCAGTACTTC. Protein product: CASSPTSGMGEQYF.

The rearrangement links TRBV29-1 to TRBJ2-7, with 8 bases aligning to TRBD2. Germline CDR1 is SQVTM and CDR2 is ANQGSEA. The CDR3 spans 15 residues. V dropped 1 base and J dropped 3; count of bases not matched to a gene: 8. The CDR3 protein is CSVEGVPGGDYEQYF. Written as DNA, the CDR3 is TGCAGCGTTGAAGGAGTCCCGGGGGGGGACTACGAGCAGTACTTC.

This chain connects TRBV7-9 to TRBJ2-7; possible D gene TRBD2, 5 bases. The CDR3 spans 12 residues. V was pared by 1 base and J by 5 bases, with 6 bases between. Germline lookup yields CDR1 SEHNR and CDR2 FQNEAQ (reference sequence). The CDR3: CASSLVGNEQYF. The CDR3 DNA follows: TGTGCCAGCAGCTTAGTCGGGAACGAGCAGTACTTC.

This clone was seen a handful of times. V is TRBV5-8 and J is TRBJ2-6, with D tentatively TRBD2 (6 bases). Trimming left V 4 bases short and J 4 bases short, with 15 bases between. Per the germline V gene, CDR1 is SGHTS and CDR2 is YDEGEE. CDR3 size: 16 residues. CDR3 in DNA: TGTGCCAGCAGCCGGGGGAGTCTTTACGGGGCCAACGTCCTGACTTTC. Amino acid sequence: CASSRGSLYGANVLTF. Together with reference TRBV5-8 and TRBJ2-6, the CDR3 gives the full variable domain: EAGVTQSPTHLIKTRGQQATLRCSPISGHTSVYWYQQALGLGLQFLLWYDEGEERNRGNFPPRFSGRQFPNYSSELNVNALELEDSALYLCASSRGSLYGANVLTFGAGSRLTVL.

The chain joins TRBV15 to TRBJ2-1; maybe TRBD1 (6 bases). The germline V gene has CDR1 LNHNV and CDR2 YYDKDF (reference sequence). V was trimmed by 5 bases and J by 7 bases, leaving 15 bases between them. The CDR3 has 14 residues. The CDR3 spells CATSSNSQGNEQFF. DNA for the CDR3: TGTGCCACCAGCTCCAATTCACAGGGTAATGAGCAGTTCTTC.

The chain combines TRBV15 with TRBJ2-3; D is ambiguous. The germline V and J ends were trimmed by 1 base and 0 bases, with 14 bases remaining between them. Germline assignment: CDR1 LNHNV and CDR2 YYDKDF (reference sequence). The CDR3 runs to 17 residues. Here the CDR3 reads CATSRALAISSTDTQYF. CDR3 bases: TGTGCCACCAGCAGAGCCTTAGCAATATCTAGCACAGATACGCAGTATTTT.

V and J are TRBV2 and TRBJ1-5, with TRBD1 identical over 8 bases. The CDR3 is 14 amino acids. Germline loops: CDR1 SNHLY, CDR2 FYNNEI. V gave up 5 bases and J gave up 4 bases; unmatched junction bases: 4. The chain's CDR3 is CASSRTGRNQPQHF. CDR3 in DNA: TGTGCCAGCAGTAGGACAGGGCGGAATCAGCCCCAGCATTTT. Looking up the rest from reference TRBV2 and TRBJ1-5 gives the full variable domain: EPEVTQTPSHQVTQMGQEVILRCVPISNHLYFYWYRQILGQKVEFLVSFYNNEISEKSEIFDDQFSVERPDGSNFTLKIRSTKLEDSAMYFCASSRTGRNQPQHFGDGTRLSIL.

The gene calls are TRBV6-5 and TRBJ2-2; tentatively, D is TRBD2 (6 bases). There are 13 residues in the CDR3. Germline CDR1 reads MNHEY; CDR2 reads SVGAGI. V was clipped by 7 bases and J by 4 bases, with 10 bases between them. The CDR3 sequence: CASIGGSTGELFF. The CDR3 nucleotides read TGTGCCAGCATCGGGGGTAGCACCGGGGAGCTGTTTTTT.

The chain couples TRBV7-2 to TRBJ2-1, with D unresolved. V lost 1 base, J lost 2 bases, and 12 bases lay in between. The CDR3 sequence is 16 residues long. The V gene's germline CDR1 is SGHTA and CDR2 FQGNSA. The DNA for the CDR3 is TGTGCCAGCAGCTTAGGGTCAGTTCGGGCCTACAATGAGCAGTTCTTC. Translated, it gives CASSLGSVRAYNEQFF.

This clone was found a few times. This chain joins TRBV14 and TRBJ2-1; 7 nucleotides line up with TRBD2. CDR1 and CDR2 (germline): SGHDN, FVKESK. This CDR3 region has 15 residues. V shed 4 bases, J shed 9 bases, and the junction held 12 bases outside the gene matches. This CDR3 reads CASSPRGVGIVEQFF. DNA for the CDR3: TGTGCCAGCAGCCCCCGGGGGGTAGGGATAGTTGAGCAGTTCTTC. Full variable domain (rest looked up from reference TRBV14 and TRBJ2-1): EAGVTQFPSHSVIEKGQTVTLRCDPISGHDNLYWYRRVMGKEIKFLLHFVKESKQDESGMPNNRFLAERTGGTYSTLKVQPAELEDSGVYFCASSPRGVGIVEQFFGPGTRLTVL.